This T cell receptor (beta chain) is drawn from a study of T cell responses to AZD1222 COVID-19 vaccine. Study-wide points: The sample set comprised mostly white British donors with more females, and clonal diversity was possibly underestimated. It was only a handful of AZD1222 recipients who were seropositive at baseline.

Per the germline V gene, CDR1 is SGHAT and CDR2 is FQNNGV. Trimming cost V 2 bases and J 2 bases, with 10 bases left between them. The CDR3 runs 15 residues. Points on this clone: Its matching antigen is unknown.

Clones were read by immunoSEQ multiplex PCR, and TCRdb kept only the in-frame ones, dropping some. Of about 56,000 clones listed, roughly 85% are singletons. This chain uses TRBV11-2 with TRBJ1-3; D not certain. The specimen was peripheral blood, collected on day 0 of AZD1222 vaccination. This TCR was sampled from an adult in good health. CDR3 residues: CASSLLEGAGNTIYF. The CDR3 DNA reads TGTGCCAGCAGCTTACTGGAGGGAGCTGGAAACACCATATATTTT.